Listed below are T cell receptor beta chains from one sample, sequenced in a study of cytomegalovirus exposure and HLA in healthy donors. Sequencing used immunoSEQ multiplex PCR; TCRdb keeps in-frame clones, though not all of them. Here the sample spans 180,000 or so clones, 86% being singletons. The sample comprised PBMCs. Receptors were obtained from a woman in her 30s in good health and CMV-seronegative. Each CDR3 is given with its conserved first and last residue. Fields, in order: D gene, J gene, clone size, V gene, CDR3 length, CDR3 DNA, CDR3 protein. A D gene is named only where the DNA matches it firmly. Not all rows give a size; the values are once, few, many and, for expanded clones, a class.

>TRBD2|TRBJ2-1|-|TRBV29-1|14
TGCAGCGTTGACAGTAGCGGGAGCGGCAATGAGCAGTTCTTC
CSVDSSGSGNEQFF
>-|TRBJ2-7|-|TRBV27|15
TGTGCCAGCAGTCCCTCGCTGGGGGGAGTCTACGAGCAGTACTTC
CASSPSLGGVYEQYF
>-|TRBJ1-6|-|TRBV4-2|15
TGTGCCAGCAGCCAAGAAGCGAAATATAATTCACCCCTCCACTTT
CASSQEAKYNSPLHF
>TRBD1|TRBJ1-3|-|TRBV18|16
TGTGCCAGCTCACCACGACAGGGGGCATCTGGAAACACCATATATTTT
CASSPRQGASGNTIYF
>TRBD1|TRBJ2-1|-|TRBV6-1|14
TGTGCCAGCAGTGCCTCCGGGACAGCGAATGAGCAGTTCTTC
CASSASGTANEQFF
>-|TRBJ2-5|once|TRBV19|15
TGTGCCAGTAGTCAGGGGGGCGAGTACCAAGAGACCCAGTACTTC
CASSQGGEYQETQYF
>-|TRBJ2-1|-|TRBV7-3|14
TGTGCCAGCAGCTCCCCCGCAGGGAACAATGAGCAGTTCTTC
CASSSPAGNNEQFF
>-|TRBJ2-1|-|TRBV5-8|17
TGTGCCAGCAGCCCAACTCTGAGTCTATCCGTCTACAATGAGCAGTTCTTC
CASSPTLSLSVYNEQFF
>-|TRBJ1-1|-|TRBV4-2|15
TGTGCCAGCAGCCAAGATTGGGGACTTTTCTCTGACGCTTTCTTT
CASSQDWGLFSDAFF
>-|TRBJ2-5|-|TRBV7-6|13
TGTGCCAGCAGCCTAGTTGCGCTAGGGACCCAGTACTTC
CASSLVALGTQYF
>-|TRBJ2-2|-|TRBV25-1|14
TGTGCCAGCAGTGCCCACGGTCCTACCGGGGAGCTGTTTTTT
CASSAHGPTGELFF
>TRBD1|TRBJ2-2|-|TRBV6-4|15
TGTGCCAGCAGCCCTACAGGGGGCCACACCGGGGAGCTGTTTTTT
CASSPTGGHTGELFF
>-|TRBJ2-6|-|TRBV7-2|14
TGTGCCAGCAGCCCTATTGCTGGGGCCAACGTCCTGACTTTC
CASSPIAGANVLTF
>-|TRBJ1-2|-|TRBV2|13
TGTGCCAGCAGGAGTTCCCTAAACTATGGCTACACCTTC
CASRSSLNYGYTF
>TRBD2|TRBJ2-3|-|TRBV28|15
TGTGCCAGCAGTTTAAGAGCGGGAAGTGCAGATACGCAGTATTTT
CASSLRAGSADTQYF
>TRBD1|TRBJ2-1|-|TRBV15|15
TGTGCCACCAGCAGACCCGGGCAGGGGGCGAATGAGCAGTTCTTC
CATSRPGQGANEQFF
>TRBD2|TRBJ2-7|-|TRBV28|14
TGTGCCAGCAGCGTACTAGCGAGCTCCTACGAGCAGTACTTC
CASSVLASSYEQYF
>TRBD1|TRBJ1-2|-|TRBV5-5|13
TGTGCCAGCAGCTTGGGACAGGGTCCCCCCTACACCTTC
CASSLGQGPPYTF
>-|TRBJ2-6|-|TRBV19|16
TGTGCCAGTAGTATACAGGGGTCCTCTGGGGCCAACGTCCTGACTTTC
CASSIQGSSGANVLTF
>-|TRBJ2-7|-|TRBV27|14
TGTGCCAGCAGTTTTGTCGGGACTGGCTACGAGCAGTACTTC
CASSFVGTGYEQYF
>TRBD2|TRBJ2-5|-|TRBV5-4|14
TGTGCCAGCAGCCATGGGACTAGCATGGAGACCCAGTACTTC
CASSHGTSMETQYF
>-|TRBJ2-1|-|TRBV5-8|16
TGTGCCAGCAGCCATTCAAACCGGTCCCCTAACAATGAGCAGTTCTTC
CASSHSNRSPNNEQFF
>TRBD2|TRBJ2-5|once|TRBV19|13
TGTGCCAGTCAAGACGTGGCGGGAGGTCCGATGTACTTC
CASQDVAGGPMYF
>-|TRBJ2-7|-|TRBV18|15
TGTGCCAGCTCACCACCAGGGGCCCTCTCCTACGAGCAGTACTTC
CASSPPGALSYEQYF
>TRBD1|TRBJ1-1|-|TRBV10-3|15
TGTGCCATCAGTGAGCGTAAGGGGACAGGGAGGAAAGCTTTCTTT
CAISERKGTGRKAFF
>-|TRBJ2-7|-|TRBV19|14
TGTGCCAGTAGTACCCGGGCCAGGGTGGGAGAGCAGTACTTC
CASSTRARVGEQYF
>-|TRBJ2-2|-|TRBV7-9|14
TGTGCCAGCAGCACCCCAGGGGTCCCCGGGGAGCTGTTTTTT
CASSTPGVPGELFF
>-|TRBJ1-2|-|TRBV5-1|13
TGCGCCAGCAGCTTGGAGGCAGGCTATGGCTACACCTTC
CASSLEAGYGYTF
>-|TRBJ1-5|few|TRBV15|13
TGTGCCACCAGCAGAGAGAGGAATCAGCCCCAGCATTTT
CATSRERNQPQHF
>TRBD1|TRBJ2-7|-|TRBV5-1|14
TGCGCCAGCAGCTGGACAGGAGGCTCCTACGAGCAGTACTTC
CASSWTGGSYEQYF
>-|TRBJ2-2|-|TRBV5-1|15
TGCGCCAGCAGCTTGACGGGGGTCAAGTCCGGGGAGCTGTTTTTT
CASSLTGVKSGELFF
>-|TRBJ2-3|-|TRBV5-1|13
TGCGCCAGCAGTCGACAGGCGGGAGATACGCAGTATTTT
CASSRQAGDTQYF
>TRBD2|TRBJ2-7|-|TRBV6-1|15
TGTGCCAGCAGTGACCTAGCGGGGGGGTCCTACGAGCAGTACTTC
CASSDLAGGSYEQYF